The 20 T cell receptor beta chains presented below share a single source sample, sequenced in a study of blood T cell repertoires in COVID-19. Assay: immunoSEQ multiplex PCR; the TCRdb copy retains only in-frame clones and omits some. The sample has around 75,000 clones; 79% are singletons. The sequenced sample consisted of peripheral blood. These receptors were obtained from a woman over 75 with active or convalescent COVID-19.

This chain links TRBV7-8 with TRBJ2-1, with TRBD2 matching over 10 bases. The V gene end was trimmed by 9 bases and the J gene end by 7 bases; junction bases not matched to a gene: 15. The V gene's germline CDR1 is SGHVS and CDR2 FQNEAQ. The CDR3 sequence is 16 residues long. The CDR3 spells CASQLTILAGDNEQFF. The CDR3 DNA follows: TGTGCCAGTCAGCTTACCATTCTAGCGGGAGATAATGAGCAGTTCTTC.

The V and J genes are TRBV30 and TRBJ2-5; no firm D call. V gave up 0 bases and J gave up 2 bases, with 13 bases separating them. Looked up from germline, CDR1 is GTSNPN and CDR2 is SVGIG (reference sequence). The CDR3 loop spans 15 amino acids. CDR3 DNA sequence: TGTGCCTGGAGTGTACTTCTGAGTGCTCAAGAGACCCAGTACTTC. Residues: CAWSVLLSAQETQYF.

Only a few counts were recorded for this clone. This chain connects TRBV27 to TRBJ2-5; the match to TRBD2 covers 10 bases. This CDR3 region has 16 residues. CDR1 and CDR2 (germline): MNHEY, SMNVEV (reference sequence). The J segment lost 5 bases and the V segment lost 3 bases, leaving 9 bases of the junction unmatched. The CDR3 bases are TGTGCCAGCAGTTTTCAGCGGGGGGGCCCTGGGGAGACCCAGTACTTC. It is translated as CASSFQRGGPGETQYF.

Only one count was recorded for this clone. The chain is built from TRBV27 and TRBJ2-7, with 7 bases lining up with TRBD1. Per germline, CDR1 MNHEY and CDR2 SMNVEV (reference sequence). The length of the CDR3 is 14 residues. J gave up 4 bases and V 3 bases, and 6 bases lay outside the gene matches. The CDR3 DNA is TGTGCCAGCAGTTTCTCGGGACAGACTTACGAGCAGTACTTC. It encodes CASSFSGQTYEQYF.

In its sample, this clone was seen a few times. The gene calls are TRBV28 and TRBJ1-3; D gene unclear. V lost 5 bases, J lost 0 bases, and 17 bases lay in between. Germline lookup yields CDR1 MDHEN and CDR2 SYDVKM. The CDR3 has 17 residues. The CDR3 sequence: CASSPLRRFNSGNTIYF. Here the CDR3 DNA reads TGTGCCAGCAGTCCACTACGGCGATTCAACTCTGGAAACACCATATATTTT.

This chain connects TRBV28 to TRBJ2-7; the match to TRBD1 covers 9 bases. Germline CDR1 reads MDHEN; CDR2 reads SYDVKM. V was pared by 8 bases and J by 4 bases, with 6 bases of the junction left unmatched. The CDR3 spans 13 residues. The CDR3 loop is CASRRDRVYEQYF. Here the CDR3 DNA reads TGTGCCAGCCGCCGGGACAGGGTGTACGAGCAGTACTTC.

This clone was counted a few times. The CDR3 reads CASSQGNMQGARQPQHF. CDR3 nucleotides: TGTGCCAGCAGCCAAGGGAACATGCAGGGGGCAAGACAGCCCCAGCATTTT. The V gene is TRBV4-2, the J gene TRBJ1-5; 8 bases align to TRBD1. The CDR3 has 17 amino acids. Germline CDR1 LGHNA, CDR2 YNFKEQ. V shed 1 base and J 7 bases; nucleotides not matched to a gene: 12.

This rearrangement joins TRBV28 to TRBJ1-4, with 8 bases identical to TRBD1. The junction had 4 bases not matched to a gene; V was cut back by 7 bases and J by 0 bases. Looked up from germline, CDR1 is MDHEN and CDR2 is SYDVKM. The CDR3 has 15 amino acids. In nucleotides, the CDR3 is TGTGCCAGCAACAACAGGGGGTCAACTAATGAAAAACTGTTTTTT. As protein: CASNNRGSTNEKLFF. The full variable domain, completed using reference TRBV28 and TRBJ1-4, is DVKVTQSSRYLVKRTGEKVFLECVQDMDHENMFWYRQDPGLGLRLIYFSYDVKMKEKGDIPEGYSVSREKKERFSLILESASTNQTSMYLCASNNRGSTNEKLFFGSGTQLSVL.

This clone showed up just a few times. This chain links TRBV4-1 with TRBJ2-1; 12 bases are shared with TRBD2. The CDR3 extends over 16 amino acids. The V segment lost 1 base and the J segment 9 bases; nucleotides outside the gene matches: 7. The V gene's germline CDR1 is MGHRA and CDR2 YSYEKL. The CDR3 DNA is TGCGCCAGCAGCCAAGGACTAGCGGGAGTTTTTGTTGAGCAGTTCTTC. It codes for CASSQGLAGVFVEQFF.

This chain connects TRBV12-3 or TRBV12-4 to TRBJ2-1, with D perhaps matching TRBD1 (6 bases). The CDR3 contains 12 residues. V shed 2 bases and J shed 8 bases, with 7 bases lying between them. CDR3 bases: TGTGCCAGCAGTTTACAGGGGTATGAGCAGTTCTTC. Translation: CASSLQGYEQFF.

V and J are TRBV4-1 and TRBJ1-3, with 10 bases matching TRBD1. Germline V gene data show CDR1 as MGHRA and CDR2 as YSYEKL. After removal of 4 bases from V and 4 bases from J, the junction contained 10 bases not matched to a gene. The CDR3 loop spans 17 amino acids. The CDR3: CASSLYSGQGVGNTIYF. As DNA, the CDR3 is TGCGCCAGCAGCCTTTATTCCGGACAGGGGGTGGGAAACACCATATATTTT.

V and J are TRBV30 and TRBJ2-2; TRBD2 matches at 7 bases. Germline V CDR1 and CDR2: GTSNPN, SVGIG (reference sequence). CDR3 length equals 13 residues. Trimming at V came to 5 bases and at J to 7 bases, leaving 7 bases not matched to a gene. CDR3 nucleotides: TGTGCCTGGGCCCCGACTAGCAGCGGGGAGCTGTTTTTT. It specifies CAWAPTSSGELFF. Variable domain in full (rest from reference TRBV30 and TRBJ2-2): SQTIHQWPATLVQPVGSPLSLECTVEGTSNPNLYWYRQAAGRGLQLLFYSVGIGQISSEVPQNLSASRPQDRQFILSSKKLLLSDSGFYLCAWAPTSSGELFFGEGSRLTVL.

CDR3 DNA: TGTGCCAGCACCCCCCCGGGACAGCCCTTGGGCTACACCTTC. Translated: CASTPPGQPLGYTF. The chain is built from TRBV7-2 and TRBJ1-2; 7 bases align to TRBD1. Germline V gene data show CDR1 as SGHTA and CDR2 as FQGNSA. The CDR3 contains 14 residues. V was pared by 7 bases and J by 8 bases, with 13 bases of the junction left unmatched.

As DNA, the CDR3 is TGTGCCAGCAGTTTAGAGACAGGGAATCCCTCAAGGTATCAGCCCCAGCATTTT. It specifies CASSLETGNPSRYQPQHF. The chain has TRBV28 and TRBJ1-5, with TRBD1 identical over 7 bases. Germline V gene sequence: CDR1 MDHEN, CDR2 SYDVKM. The CDR3 loop spans 18 amino acids. The junction had 15 bases not matched to a gene; V was cut back by 2 bases and J by 5 bases. Using reference TRBV28 and TRBJ1-5 for the parts outside the CDR3, the full variable domain is DVKVTQSSRYLVKRTGEKVFLECVQDMDHENMFWYRQDPGLGLRLIYFSYDVKMKEKGDIPEGYSVSREKKERFSLILESASTNQTSMYLCASSLETGNPSRYQPQHFGDGTRLSIL.

This clone was seen more than once but under ten times. This chain joins TRBV27 and TRBJ2-7; the D gene is possibly TRBD1 (6 bases). Trimming cost V 3 bases and J 4 bases, with 19 bases left between them. The CDR3 contains 16 residues. Germline V gene lookup returns CDR1 MNHEY and CDR2 SMNVEV (reference sequence). CDR3 coding DNA: TGTGCCAGCAGTTTGTGGACCGGGACACCATCTTACGAGCAGTACTTC. As protein: CASSLWTGTPSYEQYF.

This chain links TRBV30 with TRBJ2-1; D is perhaps TRBD2 (5 bases). The germline V gene encodes CDR1 GTSNPN and CDR2 SVGIG (reference sequence). This CDR3 region has 13 residues. V lost 4 bases and J lost 0, with 7 bases in between. CDR3 amino acids: CAWKRFSYNEQFF. CDR3 bases: TGTGCCTGGAAGCGGTTCTCCTACAATGAGCAGTTCTTC.

This clone was recorded once. V and J are TRBV6-5 and TRBJ1-1; D may be TRBD1 (5 bases). CDR1 and CDR2 (germline): MNHEY, SVGAGI. The CDR3 has 12 amino acids. The ends were cut back, 7 bases at V and 1 base at J, with 7 bases in the middle. The CDR3 sequence: CASKTANTEAFF. CDR3 coding DNA: TGTGCCAGCAAGACAGCGAACACTGAAGCTTTCTTT.

This clone is a singleton in its sample. The chain carries TRBV9 and TRBJ2-7; D gene unclear. The CDR3 covers 15 residues. The V gene lost 0 bases and the J gene lost 2 bases, with 12 bases spanning the gap. CDR1 is SGDLS and CDR2 is YYNGEE in the germline V gene. The chain's CDR3 is CASSVGSGMAYEQYF. CDR3 coding DNA: TGTGCCAGCAGCGTAGGGTCCGGTATGGCCTACGAGCAGTACTTC.

This chain joins TRBV28 and TRBJ1-2, with D possibly TRBD1 on 5 matching bases. Germline loops: CDR1 MDHEN, CDR2 SYDVKM. This CDR3 spans 16 amino acids. With 2 bases removed from V and 5 bases from J, the gap between germline ends came to 18 bases. The CDR3 spells CASSLAGGQLGYGYTF. The CDR3 DNA sequence: TGTGCCAGCAGTTTAGCGGGGGGTCAGTTAGGATATGGCTACACCTTC.

V is TRBV18 and J is TRBJ1-1, with TRBD1 matching over 7 bases. The CDR3 spans 15 residues. Germline-derived CDR1 and CDR2 are KGHSH and LQKENI. V was clipped by 5 bases and J by 2 bases; unmatched bases: 8. As DNA, the CDR3 is TGTGCCAGCTCATTGACCGGACAGGTCAACACTGAAGCTTTCTTT. Translated, it gives CASSLTGQVNTEAFF.